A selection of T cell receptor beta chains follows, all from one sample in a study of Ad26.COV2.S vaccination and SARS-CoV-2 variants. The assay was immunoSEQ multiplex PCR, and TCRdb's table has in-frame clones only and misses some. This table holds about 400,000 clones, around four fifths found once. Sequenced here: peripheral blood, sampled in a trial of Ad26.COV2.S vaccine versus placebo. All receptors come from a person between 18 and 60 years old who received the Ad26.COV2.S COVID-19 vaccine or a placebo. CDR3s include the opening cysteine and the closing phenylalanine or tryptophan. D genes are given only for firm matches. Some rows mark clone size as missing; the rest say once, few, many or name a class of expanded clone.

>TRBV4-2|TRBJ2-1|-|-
CASSQDLAVDNEQFF
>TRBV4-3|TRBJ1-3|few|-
CASSQDYKGWYGNTIYF
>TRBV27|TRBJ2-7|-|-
CASRKGYEQYF
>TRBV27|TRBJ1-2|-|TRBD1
CASSREGRGHVGNGYTF
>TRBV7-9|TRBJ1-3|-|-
CASSLGLLVENTIYF
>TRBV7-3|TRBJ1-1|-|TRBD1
CASSRDRGMNTEAFF
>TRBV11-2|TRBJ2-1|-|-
CASSLSNEQFF
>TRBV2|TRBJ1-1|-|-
CASSQLRELGAFF
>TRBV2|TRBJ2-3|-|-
CASGALQRGGGGDTQYF
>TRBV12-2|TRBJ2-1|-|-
CASRTCRGLGGNEQFF
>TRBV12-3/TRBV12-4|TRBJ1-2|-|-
CASSLNGNYGYTF
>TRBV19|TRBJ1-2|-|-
CASSPLGPPYGYTF
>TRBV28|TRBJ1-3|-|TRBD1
CASSFLGTGGGTIYF
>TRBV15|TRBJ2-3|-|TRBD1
CATSRRDRDSDTQYF
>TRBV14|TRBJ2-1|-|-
CASSQDSFRFYNEQFF
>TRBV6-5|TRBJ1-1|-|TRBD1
CASSYPGQRNTEAFF
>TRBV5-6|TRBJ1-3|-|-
CASSFPGTNSGNTIYF
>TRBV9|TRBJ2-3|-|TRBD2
CASSVLAGVTDTQYF